This is a list of T cell receptor beta chains from one sample in a study of T cell responses to AZD1222 COVID-19 vaccine. Some clones are missing from TCRdb's copy, which holds only in-frame ones; the method was immunoSEQ multiplex PCR. The sample yields over 55,000 clones, around three quarters seen once. The sequenced sample was peripheral blood, obtained 28 days after the second AZD1222 dose. The receptors were gathered from an adult who received the AZD1222 COVID-19 vaccine. Each CDR3 is given with its conserved first and last residue. A D gene is named only where the DNA matches it firmly. Clone size appears in some rows only: once, few, many, or a class for an expanded clone.

size | D | J | V | CDR3 | DNA
. | TRBD1 | TRBJ2-5 | TRBV11-2 | CASSRLGQGEPTQYF | TGTGCCAGCAGCCGATTAGGACAGGGAGAGCCGACCCAGTACTTC
few | . | TRBJ1-3 | TRBV16 | CASSQLNTENTIYF | TGTGCCAGCAGCCAATTGAACACCGAAAACACCATATATTTT
once | . | TRBJ2-7 | TRBV27 | CATSRLDEQYF | TGTGCCACCTCCAGACTGGACGAGCAGTACTTC
. | . | TRBJ1-1 | TRBV13 | CASSPLGGTEAFF | TGTGCCAGCAGCCCTTTAGGGGGGACTGAAGCTTTCTTT
. | . | TRBJ2-5 | TRBV7-9 | CASSVPGQWETQYF | TGTGCCAGCAGCGTACCGGGGCAATGGGAGACCCAGTACTTC
. | . | TRBJ1-4 | TRBV15 | CATSREKGAFVGEKLFF | TGTGCCACCAGCAGAGAGAAAGGGGCCTTTGTAGGTGAAAAACTGTTTTTT
. | . | TRBJ2-6 | TRBV29-1 | CSVESGANVLTF | TGCAGCGTTGAATCTGGGGCCAACGTCCTGACTTTC
. | . | TRBJ2-3 | TRBV11-2 | CASSLLQGQRADTQYF | TGTGCCAGCAGCTTATTGCAGGGCCAGAGGGCAGATACGCAGTATTTT
. | TRBD1 | TRBJ1-4 | TRBV28 | CASRPSGQGNEKLFF | TGTGCCAGCAGGCCCTCGGGACAGGGTAATGAAAAACTGTTTTTT
. | . | TRBJ1-2 | TRBV5-8 | CASSLERVGTPYGYTF | TGTGCCAGCAGCTTGGAGAGAGTCGGGACTCCCTATGGCTACACCTTC